The TCR beta chain under discussion was sequenced for a study of neoadjuvant nivolumab and ipilimumab in lung cancer. The CDR3 extends over 14 amino acids. Trimming stripped 2 bases from V and 4 bases from J, with 12 bases between. Looked up from germline, CDR1 is LNHNV and CDR2 is YYDKDF (reference sequence). General study results and limits: Only two of four nivolumab-treated tumors gained richness and clonality by surgery. TCR richness and clonality were higher in tumors than adjacent uninvolved lung. Pretherapy blood TCR richness correlated positively with resected tumor richness. TCR clonality did not significantly correlate with pathologic tumor regression.

This clone has a handful of counts. What it binds is not known. Sequencing was performed with immunoSEQ multiplex PCR; in TCRdb, only in-frame clones are kept and a portion is missing. The sample includes more than 40,000 clones, roughly 91% of them seen just once. V is TRBV15 and J is TRBJ2-7; D call uncertain. The sequenced sample was blood, obtained before neoadjuvant nivolumab, alone or with ipilimumab. The receptor's source is an adult with non-small cell lung cancer. Some clones in this sample may be carry-over from other donors' samples. CDR3 sequence: CATSRLGPEYEQYF. DNA of the CDR3: TGTGCCACCAGCAGACTCGGCCCCGAGTACGAGCAGTACTTC.